This T cell receptor beta chain is drawn from a study of OX40 agonist ivuxolimab in advanced cancers. This clone showed up just a few times. From germline, CDR1 is MNHEY and CDR2 SMNVEV (reference sequence). There are 15 residues in the CDR3. V was clipped by 3 bases and J by 5 bases, with 16 bases between them. The table came from immunoSEQ multiplex PCR; TCRdb's copy has only in-frame clones and leaves some out. The sample holds 55,000 to 80,000 clones, around 85% seen once. The receptor comes from an adult with an advanced solid tumor such as melanoma, head and neck, liver or kidney cancer. The J gene is TRBJ1-2, the V gene TRBV27; D is unresolved. The sample in question was CD4+ or CD8+ T cells sorted from blood, obtained in a trial of the OX40 agonist ivuxolimab. The CDR3 DNA reads TGTGCCAGCAGTTTTGGAAGGTTAGGATTGTATGGCTACACCTTC. Translating it yields CASSFGRLGLYGYTF.